This is a list of T cell receptor beta chains from one sample in a study of shared clonotypes between healthy human individuals. The method was immunoSEQ multiplex PCR; TCRdb's version includes in-frame clones alone and lacks a portion of them. The sample carries under 2.5 million clones, roughly 92% recorded once. Sample: naive CD4+ T cells from PBMCs. These TCRs come from a man between 18 and 29 years old in good health. Some clones in this sample may be carry-over from other donors' samples. The CDR3 runs from the conserved cysteine through the conserved F or W. D genes are given only for firm matches. Clone sizes are given selectively: once, few, many, or a class where the clone is expanded.

>TRBV27|NA|15|TRBJ2-2|NA
TGTGCCAGCAGTTTATCGTATAGGGGTACCGGGGAGCTGTTTTTT
CASSLSYRGTGELFF
>TRBV2|NA|12|TRBJ2-7|NA
TGTGCCAGCAGTGATGGCGGGTCCGAGCAGTACTTC
CASSDGGSEQYF
>TRBV19|NA|12|TRBJ2-7|NA
TGTGCCAGTAGTTTGAGAGGCTACGAGCAGTACTTC
CASSLRGYEQYF
>TRBV5-1|TRBD2|15|TRBJ2-1|NA
TGCGCCAGCGGGCTCCCGCGGGAGACCTACAATGAGCAGTTCTTC
CASGLPRETYNEQFF
>TRBV9|TRBD1|14|TRBJ1-1|NA
TGTGCCAGCAGCGTAACAGGGGCGAACACTGAAGCTTTCTTT
CASSVTGANTEAFF
>TRBV7-3|TRBD2|15|TRBJ2-1|once
TGTGCCAGCAGCTTGGGCGGGAGCTTAAACAATGAGCAGTTCTTC
CASSLGGSLNNEQFF
>TRBV11-2|TRBD1|17|TRBJ1-4|NA
TGTGCCAGCAGGGAAGGCAGGGGGGCCGCAACTAATGAAAAACTGTTTTTT
CASREGRGAATNEKLFF
>TRBV2|NA|16|TRBJ1-6|NA
TGTGCCAGCAGTGAAGCGGTGGCAGGGGCCAATTCACCCCTCCACTTT
CASSEAVAGANSPLHF
>TRBV28|NA|14|TRBJ2-7|NA
TGTGCCAGCAGTTTATCTAGTCTATTCTACGAGCAGTACTTC
CASSLSSLFYEQYF
>TRBV19|NA|15|TRBJ2-5|NA
TGTGCCAGTAGTAGTCGCGCAAGGTACCAAGAGACCCAGTACTTC
CASSSRARYQETQYF
>TRBV5-8|TRBD1|14|TRBJ1-5|NA
TGTGCCAGCGGGCTCCAGGGGGGTTATCAGCCCCAGCATTTT
CASGLQGGYQPQHF
>TRBV20-1|NA|11|TRBJ2-3|NA
TGCAGTGCTAGTGGCGCAGATACGCAGTATTTT
CSASGADTQYF
>TRBV30|NA|12|TRBJ2-5|NA
TGTGCCTGGAGTCGGGGGGCAGAGACCCAGTACTTC
CAWSRGAETQYF
>TRBV2|NA|14|TRBJ1-5|NA
TGTGCCAGCAGTGAGGGACTACGAAATCAGCCCCAGCATTTT
CASSEGLRNQPQHF
>TRBV28|TRBD2|18|TRBJ2-1|NA
TGTGCCAGCAGTTTAACGGAGGTAGCGGGAGGGTCCTACAATGAGCAGTTCTTC
CASSLTEVAGGSYNEQFF
>TRBV7-3|NA|18|TRBJ2-1|NA
TGTGCCAGCAGCCCCCGAGGGGAGTTGGCACCCACGTCCAATGAGCAGTTCTTC
CASSPRGELAPTSNEQFF
>TRBV5-1|TRBD2|18|TRBJ2-2|NA
TGCGCCAGCAGCCCGGGGACTAGCGGGAGGGCCGGGACCGGGGAGCTGTTTTTT
CASSPGTSGRAGTGELFF
>TRBV7-9|TRBD1|15|TRBJ1-3|NA
TGTGCCAGCAGCATGACAGGGGGCATCGGAAACACCATATATTTT
CASSMTGGIGNTIYF
>TRBV7-2|NA|14|TRBJ2-2|NA
TGTGCCAGCAGGATAGCGCAAGTTACCGGGGAGCTGTTTTTT
CASRIAQVTGELFF
>TRBV5-1|NA|15|TRBJ2-1|NA
TGCGCCAGCAGCTTGGTAGCGGATAACTACAATGAGCAGTTCTTC
CASSLVADNYNEQFF
>TRBV19|NA|12|TRBJ1-2|NA
TGTGCCAGTAGCGGACAGTCATATGGCTACACCTTC
CASSGQSYGYTF
>TRBV7-3|NA|14|TRBJ1-2|NA
TGTGCCAGCAGCCCAGTGGGGGAAGTTGATGGCTACACCTTC
CASSPVGEVDGYTF
>TRBV5-1|NA|15|TRBJ2-3|NA
TGCGCCAGCAGCTTGGCCTCTACAGGGACAGATACGCAGTATTTT
CASSLASTGTDTQYF
>TRBV28|NA|14|TRBJ2-7|NA
TGTGCCAGCAGTCGAACAGGTTTCTCCTACGAGCAGTACTTC
CASSRTGFSYEQYF